The sequence of this T cell receptor (beta chain) was determined in a study of blood T cell repertoires in COVID-19. About the study: There were acute and convalescent COVID-19 samples, and they came from the United States, Italy and Spain. In each case, the material was cDNA or gDNA derived from T cells, B-cell-depleted T cells, or PBMCs.

Per the original methods: The assay estimated nucleated cells by amplifying reference gene primers. Sequenced by immunoSEQ multiplex PCR; TCRdb stores in-frame clones only, minus some. The V and J calls and clone size come from that table; D and trimming were worked out from the DNA. The sample lists about 170,000 clones; 90% to 95% were seen once. CDR1 is SNHLY, CDR2 FYNNEI, per germline. The CDR3 is 11 amino acids. V lost 6 bases and J 6 bases, leaving 7 bases between the germline ends. The genes are TRBV2 and TRBJ2-3; D is perhaps TRBD2 (6 bases). The sequence came from a man aged 45-60 years with acute or convalescent COVID-19. Sequencing was performed on peripheral blood. In DNA form, the CDR3 reads TGTGCCAGCAGGGAGGGGGATACGCAGTATTTT. Amino acids: CASREGDTQYF.